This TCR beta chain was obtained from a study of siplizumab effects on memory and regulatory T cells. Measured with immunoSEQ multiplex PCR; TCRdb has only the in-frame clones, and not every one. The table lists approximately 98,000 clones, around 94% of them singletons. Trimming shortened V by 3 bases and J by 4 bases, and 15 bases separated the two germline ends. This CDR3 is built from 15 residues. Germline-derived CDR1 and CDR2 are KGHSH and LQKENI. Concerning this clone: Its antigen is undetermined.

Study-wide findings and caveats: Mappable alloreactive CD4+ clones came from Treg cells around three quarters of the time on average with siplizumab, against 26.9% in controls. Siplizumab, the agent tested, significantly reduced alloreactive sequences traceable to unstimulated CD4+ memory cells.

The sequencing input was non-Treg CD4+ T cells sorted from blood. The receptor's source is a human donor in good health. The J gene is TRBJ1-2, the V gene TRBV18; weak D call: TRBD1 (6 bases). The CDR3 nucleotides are TGTGCCAGCTCACCCAAAGACAGGTCCCTCTATGGCTACACCTTC. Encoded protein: CASSPKDRSLYGYTF.